A selection of T cell receptor beta chains follows, all from one sample in a study of blood T cell repertoires in COVID-19. Profiled with immunoSEQ multiplex PCR; TCRdb holds only in-frame clones, not every one. The sample shows around 250,000 clones, about 91% of them seen only once. The material sequenced was PBMCs or T cells enriched from blood (not recorded which). These receptors were taken from a human donor in a cohort exposed to, infected with or recovered from COVID-19 (not recorded which). The donor label of this sample is uncertain. Both conserved end residues are part of each CDR3. A D gene is named only where the DNA matches it firmly. Size is omitted from some rows. Given values are once, few, many or a class for expanded clones.

DNA | CDR3 | D | V | size | J
TGTGCCAGCAGCCCGGGACAGGGAGAGGGGACAGATACGCAGTATTTT | CASSPGQGEGTDTQYF | TRBD1 | TRBV11-2 | - | TRBJ2-3
TGTGCCAGCAGCTTTATTGGGGGGGGAACTGAAGCTTTCTTT | CASSFIGGGTEAFF | - | TRBV5-4 | - | TRBJ1-1
TGCGCCAGCAGCCCCAGTCTATCGGGACTAGCGGGGGCCCGGGCCAGAAACATTCAGTACTTC | CASSPSLSGLAGARARNIQYF | TRBD2 | TRBV4-3 | - | TRBJ2-4
TGTGCCAGCAGAAGCAATGAGGATCAGCCCCAGCATTTT | CASRSNEDQPQHF | - | TRBV12-3/TRBV12-4 | - | TRBJ1-5
TGTGCCAGCAGCCAAGGAGTTGGGACTAGCGTGTACAATGAGCAGTTCTTC | CASSQGVGTSVYNEQFF | TRBD2 | TRBV3-1/TRBV3-2 | - | TRBJ2-1
TGTGCCAGCAGCTTGGGGGACAGGCCGGGGGGCAAAGATCAGCCCCAGCATTTT | CASSLGDRPGGKDQPQHF | TRBD1 | TRBV5-5 | - | TRBJ1-5
TGTGCCAGCAGCCTGGACAGGGCCTCTAACTATGGCTACACCTTC | CASSLDRASNYGYTF | TRBD1 | TRBV11-2 | - | TRBJ1-2
TGTGCCAGCAGCTTGGGTACAGGGGGCGATCGGGATACGCAGTATTTT | CASSLGTGGDRDTQYF | TRBD1 | TRBV5-4 | - | TRBJ2-3
TGTGCCAGCAGCGTAGACTACACCCGCACAGATACGCAGTATTTT | CASSVDYTRTDTQYF | - | TRBV9 | - | TRBJ2-3
TGTGCCTGGAATCGAGGAACGGGAAACACCATATATTTT | CAWNRGTGNTIYF | - | TRBV30 | - | TRBJ1-3
TGCGCCAGCAGCTCGGGACTAGCGGGGGCTACGGGTGGAGAGACCCAGTACTTC | CASSSGLAGATGGETQYF | TRBD2 | TRBV5-1 | - | TRBJ2-5
TGTGCCAGCAGTGAAGACGACTTCTATAATTCACCCCTCCACTTT | CASSEDDFYNSPLHF | - | TRBV25-1 | - | TRBJ1-6
TGCGCCAGCAGCCAAGGGGGACAGGGGGCAATGGAGACCCAGTACTTC | CASSQGGQGAMETQYF | TRBD1 | TRBV4-1 | - | TRBJ2-5
TGTGCCAGCAGCTTAGACAGGTTTCATGGCTACACCTTC | CASSLDRFHGYTF | - | TRBV7-9 | - | TRBJ1-2
TGTGCCAGCAGCTTTGAGGCGAACACTGAAGCTTTCTTT | CASSFEANTEAFF | - | TRBV7-2 | - | TRBJ1-1
TGCAGCGTTGACGGGGGGGACCCTTTAGCTTTCTTT | CSVDGGDPLAFF | - | TRBV29-1 | - | TRBJ1-1
TGTGCCAGCAGCCAAAGGGGTTCGAACACTGAAGCTTTCTTT | CASSQRGSNTEAFF | - | TRBV3-1/TRBV3-2 | - | TRBJ1-1
TGCAGCGTTCTTCGACAGGGCAACACCGGGGAGCTGTTTTTT | CSVLRQGNTGELFF | TRBD1 | TRBV29-1 | - | TRBJ2-2
TGTGCCACCAGTGATGGGGGCGATGCCTATGGCTACACCTTC | CATSDGGDAYGYTF | - | TRBV24-1 | - | TRBJ1-2
TGTGCCATCAGAAAGGGACAGAACACTGAAGCTTTCTTT | CAIRKGQNTEAFF | - | TRBV10-3 | few | TRBJ1-1
TGTGCCAGCAGTCGGGACAACTCCTACGAGCAGTACTTC | CASSRDNSYEQYF | - | TRBV12-3/TRBV12-4 | - | TRBJ2-7
TGTGCCAGCAGCTTCCGGAATCAGCCCCAGCATTTT | CASSFRNQPQHF | - | TRBV13 | few | TRBJ1-5
TGCAGCGTGCCCATCCAGGTTCTTTCCGAAGGCGGGGTGGGCACACGAGAGACCCAGTACTTC | CSVPIQVLSEGGVGTRETQYF | - | TRBV29-1 | once | TRBJ2-5
TGCGCCAGCAGCCAAAATCCGGCGGGGAGGTTAGATACGCAGTATTTT | CASSQNPAGRLDTQYF | - | TRBV4-1 | - | TRBJ2-3
TGTGCCTGGGGACTAGCGGGGAACACAGATACGCAGTATTTT | CAWGLAGNTDTQYF | TRBD2 | TRBV30 | - | TRBJ2-3
TGTGCCAGCGGTTACAGGGAATCCTACAATGAGCAGTTCTTC | CASGYRESYNEQFF | - | TRBV2 | - | TRBJ2-1
TGCGCCAGCAGTCGGGGACAGGGGGCTAAGAATTCACCCCTCCACTTT | CASSRGQGAKNSPLHF | TRBD1 | TRBV4-1 | - | TRBJ1-6
TGTGCCAGCAGGTTAGGACACGCGAACACTGAAGCTTTCTTT | CASRLGHANTEAFF | - | TRBV6-5 | - | TRBJ1-1
TGTGCCAGCAGTGGGCAGGGTGGGAATCAGCCCCAGCATTTT | CASSGQGGNQPQHF | - | TRBV6-4 | - | TRBJ1-5
TGTGCCAGCAGCCCAGAGCTAGCGGGGGGCCGATACAATGAGCAGTTCTTC | CASSPELAGGRYNEQFF | TRBD2 | TRBV9 | - | TRBJ2-1
TGTGCCTGGAGGGAACAGGGGAGCAATCAGCCCCAGCATTTT | CAWREQGSNQPQHF | TRBD1 | TRBV30 | - | TRBJ1-5
TGTGCCAGCAGCTCAACCCGAGGCTACAATGAGCAGTTCTTC | CASSSTRGYNEQFF | - | TRBV11-2 | - | TRBJ2-1
TGTGCCAGCAGCCCCTGGGGGGAAGAGACCCAGTACTTC | CASSPWGEETQYF | - | TRBV6-5 | - | TRBJ2-5
TGTGCCAGCAGCTCGGGTGCGAACACTGAAGCTTTCTTT | CASSSGANTEAFF | - | TRBV7-2 | - | TRBJ1-1
TGTGCCAGCAGCCGACTGGGGTCAGGGGGTAAAAATGAGCAGTTCTTC | CASSRLGSGGKNEQFF | TRBD1 | TRBV7-9 | - | TRBJ2-1
TGTGCCAGCAGCTTAAGGCCGTCTAGCACAGATACGCAGTATTTT | CASSLRPSSTDTQYF | - | TRBV7-3 | - | TRBJ2-3
TGTGCCAGCAGCCAAGTGGGCAACTACGAGCAGTACTTC | CASSQVGNYEQYF | - | TRBV3-1/TRBV3-2 | - | TRBJ2-7
TGTGCCAGTAGTATCCTCGGCGGGGGGTCCACAGATACGCAGTATTTT | CASSILGGGSTDTQYF | TRBD2 | TRBV19 | - | TRBJ2-3
TGCGCCAGCAGCTGGGGGACAGGGGATTCACCCCTCCACTTT | CASSWGTGDSPLHF | TRBD1 | TRBV5-1 | - | TRBJ1-6
TGTGCCAGCAGCCCCGGGACTAGTATCAATGAGCAGTTCTTC | CASSPGTSINEQFF | TRBD2 | TRBV5-4 | once | TRBJ2-1
TGTGCCAGTAGTGCCCGCCAATGGGCAGCCGGTGGCAATCAGCCCCAGCATTTT | CASSARQWAAGGNQPQHF | - | TRBV19 | - | TRBJ1-5
TGCGCCAGCAGCTTGGCCGTCGCGGCAGGGGGCCCATATGGCTATGGCTACACCTTC | CASSLAVAAGGPYGYGYTF | TRBD1 | TRBV5-1 | - | TRBJ1-2
TGTGCCAGCAGCTTAGTGGAAGGGGGCCGCACTGAAGCTTTCTTT | CASSLVEGGRTEAFF | TRBD1 | TRBV7-2 | - | TRBJ1-1
TGCGCCAGCAGCCAAAGACAGCTCACAGATACGCAGTATTTT | CASSQRQLTDTQYF | - | TRBV4-3 | - | TRBJ2-3
TGTGCCAGCAGCTTCGACAGGGGCCCCTATGGCTACACCTTC | CASSFDRGPYGYTF | TRBD1 | TRBV7-2 | - | TRBJ1-2
TGCAGCGTGGGGACAGGGGACGGCGAGCAGTACTTC | CSVGTGDGEQYF | TRBD1 | TRBV29-1 | - | TRBJ2-7
TGTGCTAGTGGTTTTACTAGCGGGGGGCGTAGCACAGATACGCAGTATTTT | CASGFTSGGRSTDTQYF | TRBD2 | TRBV12-5 | - | TRBJ2-3
TGTGCCAGCAGCGGCCGGGACAGGGGGCACATTCAGTACTTC | CASSGRDRGHIQYF | TRBD1 | TRBV5-6 | - | TRBJ2-4
TGTGCCAGCAGCCAAGCTTCTAGCGGGGGGGGCACAGATACGCAGTATTTT | CASSQASSGGGTDTQYF | TRBD2 | TRBV3-1/TRBV3-2 | few | TRBJ2-3
TGTGCCAGCAGTGAGCGGGGGCTCTCCTACAATGAGCAGTTCTTC | CASSERGLSYNEQFF | - | TRBV6-4 | - | TRBJ2-1
TGTGCCAGCAGGGACAGGGTGGGGCTCTACGAGCAGTACTTC | CASRDRVGLYEQYF | TRBD1 | TRBV5-8 | - | TRBJ2-7
TGTGCCAGCAGCGATAGGGGGCAGGGCCCCTACGAGCAGTACTTC | CASSDRGQGPYEQYF | TRBD1 | TRBV11-3 | once | TRBJ2-7
TGTGCCAGCAGCCACTTCACGGTATTGCGGCGCGCCAATCAGCCCCAGCATTTT | CASSHFTVLRRANQPQHF | - | TRBV28 | - | TRBJ1-5
TGTGCCAGCAGCGCCAGTGGGCAGTCAAATCAGCCCCAGCATTTT | CASSASGQSNQPQHF | - | TRBV9 | - | TRBJ1-5
TGTGCCAGCATTCCGGGACAGGGGTACAATGAGCAGTTCTTC | CASIPGQGYNEQFF | TRBD1 | TRBV27 | - | TRBJ2-1
TGTGCCAGCAGTTTTTGGGGACTAGCGGGGGGCCAGGGCACAGATACGCAGTATTTT | CASSFWGLAGGQGTDTQYF | TRBD2 | TRBV27 | - | TRBJ2-3
TGTGCCATCAGTCCCGACTCAGGGATCAGTGGCTACACCTTC | CAISPDSGISGYTF | - | TRBV10-3 | once | TRBJ1-2